This TCR beta chain was obtained from a study of patients and donors after allogeneic stem cell transplantation. Deletions cut 3 bases from V and 0 bases from J, with 11 bases between. Germline V gene data show CDR1 as LGHDT and CDR2 as YNNKEL (reference sequence). The CDR3 consists of 15 residues. TCRdb itself ran the RT-PCR reads through MiXCR, one entry per CDR3 protein. The profile shows 400,000 to 500,000 distinct CDR3 sequences, approximately 16% of them singletons. The source material was blood, either unsorted or a sorted T cell fraction (not recorded which). The sequence derives from a human donor who was either an allogeneic HSCT recipient or a stem cell or donor lymphocyte infusion donor (not recorded which). It is not recorded whose cells these are; they may come from a transplant donor. The chain joins TRBV3-1 to TRBJ1-1, with D hard to call. Written as DNA, the CDR3 is TGTGCCAGCAGCCAGAGGCTACTCATGAACACTGAAGCTTTCTTT. Its translation is CASSQRLLMNTEAFF.